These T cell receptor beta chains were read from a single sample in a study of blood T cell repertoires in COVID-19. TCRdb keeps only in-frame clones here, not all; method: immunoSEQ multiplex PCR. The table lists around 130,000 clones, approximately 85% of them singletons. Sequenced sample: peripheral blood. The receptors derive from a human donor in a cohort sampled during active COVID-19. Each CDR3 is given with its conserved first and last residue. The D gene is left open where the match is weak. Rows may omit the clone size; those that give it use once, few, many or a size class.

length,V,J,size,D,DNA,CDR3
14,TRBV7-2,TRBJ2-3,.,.,TGTGCCAGCAGCCCGCCTGACTCGGCAAATACGCAGTATTTT,CASSPPDSANTQYF
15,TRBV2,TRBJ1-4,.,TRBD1,TGTGCCAGCAAACCGGACAGGGGTTCTTATGAAAAACTGTTTTTT,CASKPDRGSYEKLFF
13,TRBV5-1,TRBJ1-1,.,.,TGCGCCAGCAGTGGCGGGGCAAACACTGAAGCTTTCTTT,CASSGGANTEAFF
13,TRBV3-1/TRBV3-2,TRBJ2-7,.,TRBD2,TGTGCCAGCAGCCAAGGGACTAGCCGCCGGCAGTACTTC,CASSQGTSRRQYF
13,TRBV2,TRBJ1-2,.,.,TGTGCCAGCAGTGAACAGATCCTCTATGGCTACACCTTC,CASSEQILYGYTF
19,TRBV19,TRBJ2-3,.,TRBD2,TGTGCCAGTAGTAGACTAGCGGGAGGGCCCTCGTCGGGCACAGATACGCAGTATTTT,CASSRLAGGPSSGTDTQYF
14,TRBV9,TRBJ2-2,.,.,TGTGCCAGCAGCGTAGCGGGAGATCACGGGGAGCTGTTTTTT,CASSVAGDHGELFF
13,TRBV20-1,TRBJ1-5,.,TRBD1,TGCAGTGCTAGTGAGACAGGGTCTCAGCCCCAGCATTTT,CSASETGSQPQHF
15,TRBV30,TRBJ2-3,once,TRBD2,TGTGCCTGGAGTGTACTAGCGCGGGGTGTAGATACGCAGTATTTT,CAWSVLARGVDTQYF
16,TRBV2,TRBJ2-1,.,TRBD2,TGTGCCAGCAGGGAGAGAAGCGGGGACCGCTACAATGAGCAGTTCTTC,CASRERSGDRYNEQFF
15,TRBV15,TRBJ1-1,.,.,TGTGCCACCAGCAGAGAGAAAGCAGGGAACACTGAAGCTTTCTTT,CATSREKAGNTEAFF
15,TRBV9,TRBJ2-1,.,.,TGTGCCAGCAGCGTAGACGGAATGGGGCGAGATGAGCAGTTCTTC,CASSVDGMGRDEQFF
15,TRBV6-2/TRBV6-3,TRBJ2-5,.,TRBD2,TGTGCCAGCAGTGTCGGACTAGCGGGAAGAGAGACCCAGTACTTC,CASSVGLAGRETQYF
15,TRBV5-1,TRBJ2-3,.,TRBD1,TGCGCCAGCGGGACCGGACAGGGACGCACAGATACGCAGTATTTT,CASGTGQGRTDTQYF
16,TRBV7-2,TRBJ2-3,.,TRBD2,TGTGCCAGCAGCTCCTTAGCGGGAAGCGCCACAGATACGCAGTATTTT,CASSSLAGSATDTQYF
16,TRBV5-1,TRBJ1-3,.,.,TGCGCCAGCAGCTTGGCCGGACAGACCTCTGGAAACACCATATATTTT,CASSLAGQTSGNTIYF
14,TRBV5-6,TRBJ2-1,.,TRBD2,TGTGCCAGCAGCCAGCTAGCGGGCCCCAATGAGCAGTTCTTC,CASSQLAGPNEQFF
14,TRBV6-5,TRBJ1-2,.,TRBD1,TGTGCCAGCACCTACTTGGGACAGGGAAAAGGCTACACCTTC,CASTYLGQGKGYTF
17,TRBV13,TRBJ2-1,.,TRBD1,TGTGCCAGCAGCGCCCGTTTTCAGGGGGAATCCTACAATGAGCAGTTCTTC,CASSARFQGESYNEQFF
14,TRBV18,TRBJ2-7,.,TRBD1,TGTGCCAGCTCCCACGGGACAGGGGGCTACGAGCAGTACTTC,CASSHGTGGYEQYF
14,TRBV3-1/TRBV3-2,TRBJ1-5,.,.,TGTGCCAGCAGCCAAGATCCCAGGGCTCAGCCCCAGCATTTT,CASSQDPRAQPQHF
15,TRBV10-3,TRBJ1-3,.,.,TGTGCCATCAGTGAGTCCCGTGTTCCTGGAAACACCATATATTTT,CAISESRVPGNTIYF
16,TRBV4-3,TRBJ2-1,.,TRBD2,TGCGCCAGCAGCCAACGTCCTAGCGGGAGCGGCGATGAGCAGTTCTTC,CASSQRPSGSGDEQFF
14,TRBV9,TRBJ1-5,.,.,TGTGCCAGCAGCGTAGGAGGCAGCAATCAGCCCCAGCATTTT,CASSVGGSNQPQHF
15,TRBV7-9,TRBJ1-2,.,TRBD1,TGTGCCAGCAGCACCTACCCCGGACAGGGAAGAGGCTACACCTTC,CASSTYPGQGRGYTF
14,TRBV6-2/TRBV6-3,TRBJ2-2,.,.,TGTGCCAGCAGTCGGACAGAGAACACCGGGGAGCTGTTTTTT,CASSRTENTGELFF
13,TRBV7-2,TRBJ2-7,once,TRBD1,TGTGCCAGCGCCCGGGACAGGGCCTACGAGCAGTACTTC,CASARDRAYEQYF
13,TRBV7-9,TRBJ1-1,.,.,TGTGCCAGCAGCCCCCGGGGGAACACTGAAGCTTTCTTT,CASSPRGNTEAFF
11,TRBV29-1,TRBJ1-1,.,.,TGCAGCGTTATTAGGAACACTGAAGCTTTCTTT,CSVIRNTEAFF
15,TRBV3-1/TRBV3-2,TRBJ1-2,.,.,TGTGCCAGCAGCCCGGACTTATATTACTGGCAGGGCTACACCTTC,CASSPDLYYWQGYTF
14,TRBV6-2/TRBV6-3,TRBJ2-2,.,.,TGTGCCAGCCGTTTTCTAGGGGACACCGGGGAGCTGTTTTTT,CASRFLGDTGELFF
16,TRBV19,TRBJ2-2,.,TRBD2,TGTGCCAGTACCGGGACTAGCGGAACGAACACCGGGGAGCTGTTTTTT,CASTGTSGTNTGELFF
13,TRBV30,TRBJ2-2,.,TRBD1,TGTGCCTGGATCAGGGGGCAAGCCGGGGAGCTGTTTTTT,CAWIRGQAGELFF
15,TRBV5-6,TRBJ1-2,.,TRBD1,TGTGCCAGCAGCTCTGGGGGGACAGGGAACTATGGCTACACCTTC,CASSSGGTGNYGYTF
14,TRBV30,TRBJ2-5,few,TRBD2,TGTGCCTGGACCCCGGGCCTGCGGGGGGAGACCCAGTACTTC,CAWTPGLRGETQYF
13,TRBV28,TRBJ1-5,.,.,TGTGCCAGCAGTCCTACCCTCGTTCAGCCCCAGCATTTT,CASSPTLVQPQHF
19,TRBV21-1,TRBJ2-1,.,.,TGTGCCAGCAGCACCAAAATCAAGGGAGGGAGTTGCTCCTACAATGAGCAGTTCTTC,CASSTKIKGGSCSYNEQFF
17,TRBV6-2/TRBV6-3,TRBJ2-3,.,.,TGTGCCAGCAGTTTCCGTTCGGGCGGGACGGGCACAGATACGCAGTATTTT,CASSFRSGGTGTDTQYF
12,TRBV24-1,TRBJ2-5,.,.,TGTGCCACCAGGCAGGGGGGAGGGACCCAGTACTTC,CATRQGGGTQYF
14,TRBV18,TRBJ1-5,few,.,TGTGCCAGCTCACTCGCGACCGCGGCTCAGCCCCAGCATTTT,CASSLATAAQPQHF
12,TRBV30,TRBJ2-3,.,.,TGTGCCTGGAGTGGGAGGTCAGATACGCAGTATTTT,CAWSGRSDTQYF
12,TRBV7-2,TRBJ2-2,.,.,TGTGCCAGCAGCCCAAACACCGGGGAGCTGTTTTTT,CASSPNTGELFF
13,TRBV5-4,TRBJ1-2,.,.,TGTGCCAGCAGCTTATCGGCTAACTATGGCTACACCTTC,CASSLSANYGYTF
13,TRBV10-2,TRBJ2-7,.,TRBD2,TGCGCCAGCACGCTAGCGGGGACCTACGAGCAGTACTTC,CASTLAGTYEQYF
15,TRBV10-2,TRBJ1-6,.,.,TGCGCCAGCGCTTCCGCGAGCTCCTATAATTCACCCCTCCACTTT,CASASASSYNSPLHF
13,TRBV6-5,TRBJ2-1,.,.,TGTGCCAGCAGTCCCTTAGCGAACAGTGAGCAGTTCTTC,CASSPLANSEQFF
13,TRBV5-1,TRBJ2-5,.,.,TGCGCCAGCAGCTTCCAGGGTCGAGAGACCCAGTACTTC,CASSFQGRETQYF
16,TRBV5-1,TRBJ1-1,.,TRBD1,TGCGCCAGCAGCTTCTTGGCAGGGGGTATGAACACTGAAGCTTTCTTT,CASSFLAGGMNTEAFF
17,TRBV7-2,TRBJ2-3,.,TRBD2,TGTGCCAGCACGCATCCGGGACTAGCGGGGATTTGGGATACGCAGTATTTT,CASTHPGLAGIWDTQYF
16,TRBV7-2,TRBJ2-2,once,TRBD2,TGTGCCAGCAGCCCTACTAGCGGGAGTATAGCCGGGGAGCTGTTTTTT,CASSPTSGSIAGELFF
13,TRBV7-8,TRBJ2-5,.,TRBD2,TGTGCCAGCAGCCGCGGGGGGAAAGAGACCCAGTACTTC,CASSRGGKETQYF
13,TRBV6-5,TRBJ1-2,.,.,TGTGCCAGCAGGCGCGGACAACTCTATGGCTACACCTTC,CASRRGQLYGYTF
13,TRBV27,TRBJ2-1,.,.,TGTGCCAGCAGAACCTCGGGACTCCCTGAGCAGTTCTTC,CASRTSGLPEQFF
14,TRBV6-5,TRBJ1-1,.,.,TGTGCCAGCAGTTACTCGAGTTCGGACACTGAAGCTTTCTTT,CASSYSSSDTEAFF
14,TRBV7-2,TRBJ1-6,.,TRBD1,TGTGCCAGCAGCTTAAGACAGGGATATTCACCCCTCCACTTT,CASSLRQGYSPLHF
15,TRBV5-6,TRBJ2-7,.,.,TGTGCCAGCAGCTTTTTCCAAAGGAGCTCCTACGAGCAGTACTTC,CASSFFQRSSYEQYF
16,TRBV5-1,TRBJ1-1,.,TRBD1,TGCGCCAGCAGCCCTCGACAGGGGGGAAGTCGAACTGAAGCTTTCTTT,CASSPRQGGSRTEAFF
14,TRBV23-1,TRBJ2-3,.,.,TGCGCCAGCGTGAGGGATCGGAGCACAGATACGCAGTATTTT,CASVRDRSTDTQYF